This TCR beta chain was documented in a study of CD8 T cells in ankylosing spondylitis. Regarding the study as a whole: Those disease-linked clones were CD8+; they were also relatively rare in peripheral blood.

Many counts were recorded for this clonotype. Its antigen is unidentified. Germline V gene lookup returns CDR1 SGHTA and CDR2 FQGTGA. The CDR3 is 15 amino acids. The germline V and J ends were trimmed by 1 base and 4 bases, with 13 bases remaining between them. One entry per CDR3 protein results from TCRdb running MiXCR on the 5' RACE reads. This table has under 85,000 distinct CDR3 sequences, roughly 5.2% appearing once. The source of this sequence is a male donor with ankylosing spondylitis or in good health (not recorded which). The material sequenced was blood, either unsorted or a sorted T cell fraction (not recorded which). The chain employs TRBV7-3 and TRBJ1-1, with D possibly TRBD1 on 5 matching bases. The CDR3 sequence is CASSLKRGFATEAFF. CDR3 sequence (DNA): TGTGCCAGCAGCTTAAAACGGGGGTTTGCCACTGAAGCTTTCTTT.